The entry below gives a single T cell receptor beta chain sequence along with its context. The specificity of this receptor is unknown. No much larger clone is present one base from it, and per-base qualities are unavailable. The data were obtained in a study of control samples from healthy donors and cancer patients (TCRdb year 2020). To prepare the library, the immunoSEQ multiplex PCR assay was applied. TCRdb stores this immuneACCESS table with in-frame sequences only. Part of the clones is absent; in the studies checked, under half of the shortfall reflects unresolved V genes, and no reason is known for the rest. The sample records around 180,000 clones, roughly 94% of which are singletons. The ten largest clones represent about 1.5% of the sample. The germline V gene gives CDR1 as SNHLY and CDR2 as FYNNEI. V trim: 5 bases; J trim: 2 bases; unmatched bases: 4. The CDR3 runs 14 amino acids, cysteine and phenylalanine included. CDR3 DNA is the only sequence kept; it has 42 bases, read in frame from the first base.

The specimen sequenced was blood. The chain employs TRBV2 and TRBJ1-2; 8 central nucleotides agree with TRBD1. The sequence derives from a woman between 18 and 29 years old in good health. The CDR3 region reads CASSPGGNNYGYTF. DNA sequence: TGTGCCAGCAGTCCAGGGGGCAACAACTATGGCTACACCTTC.